Each of the 28 T cell receptor beta chains below was sequenced from the same sample in a study of blood T cells in healthy people across ages. Primers used in a second PCR of about 7 to 12 cycles were a sample-barcoded 5' primer and a J-beta primer mix. TCRdb passed the 5' RACE reads through MiXCR, listing each CDR3 protein once. The table lists approximately 320,000 distinct CDR3 sequences, roughly 26% of them singletons. What was sequenced was blood. The receptors derive from a woman aged 70 to 79 in good health.

The chain carries TRBV27 and TRBJ2-3; TRBD1 agrees at 7 bases. The CDR3 contains 16 residues. Per the germline V gene, CDR1 is MNHEY and CDR2 is SMNVEV (reference sequence). The V and J ends lost 5 bases and 6 bases, in that order; junction bases with no gene match: 14. This CDR3 is CASSLIPGQPGDTQYF. The CDR3 DNA reads as TGTGCCAGCAGTCTCATCCCGGGACAGCCCGGGGATACGCAGTATTTT.

As DNA, the CDR3 is TGTGCCAGCAGCTTAGGGCGACTAGCGGCCAAAGGGGAAAACATTCAGTACTTC. Its translation: CASSLGRLAAKGENIQYF. The chain couples TRBV7-9 to TRBJ2-4; 9 bases agree with TRBD2. J was trimmed by 5 bases and V by 1 base; bases with no gene match: 12. Per germline, CDR1 SEHNR and CDR2 FQNEAQ (reference sequence). The CDR3 spans 18 residues.

The CDR3 loop is CSASRRGSIETQYF. In DNA form, the CDR3 reads TGCAGTGCTAGTCGCAGGGGAAGTATAGAGACCCAGTACTTC. This rearrangement joins TRBV20-1 to TRBJ2-5; possible D gene TRBD1, 6 bases. Germline CDR1 and CDR2: DFQATT and SNEGSKA (reference sequence). The CDR3 is made up of 14 amino acids. With 3 bases removed from V and 4 bases from J, the gap between germline ends came to 15 bases.

This clonotype was counted between two and nine times. The chain has TRBV5-1 and TRBJ2-1; 15 nucleotides agree with TRBD2. Losses at the gene ends were 2 bases for V and 0 bases for J; bases not matched to a gene: 6. The CDR3 is 19 amino acids. Germline lookup yields CDR1 SGHRS and CDR2 YFSETQ. CDR3 sequence (DNA): TGCGCCAGCAGCTTCCCGGGACTAGCGGGGGGTGGCTCCTACAATGAGCAGTTCTTC. Translation gives CASSFPGLAGGGSYNEQFF.

This clonotype was counted at least ten times. The J gene is TRBJ1-2, the V gene TRBV20-1, with a possible D match to TRBD1 (5 bases). This CDR3 contains 12 residues. CDR1 and CDR2 (germline): DFQATT, SNEGSKA (reference sequence). Between the trimmed V and J ends, which lost 6 bases and 8 bases, there was a span of 16 bases. The CDR3 reads CSAPGKVTGYTF. In DNA form, the CDR3 reads TGCAGTGCCCCAGGGAAGGTTACGGGCTACACCTTC.

Here the CDR3 DNA reads TGTGCCAGCAAATTCCAGAGAAACACCGGGGAGCTGTTTTTT. This codes for CASKFQRNTGELFF. This rearrangement joins TRBV2 to TRBJ2-2; D gene unclear. The CDR3 sequence is 14 residues long. CDR1 SNHLY and CDR2 FYNNEI come from the germline V gene. The ends were cut back, 7 bases at V and 2 bases at J, with 11 bases in the middle.

This clonotype showed up just a few times. The CDR3 sequence is CSARTWGDYNEQFF. CDR3 coding DNA: TGCAGTGCGAGGACGTGGGGTGACTACAATGAGCAGTTCTTC. This sequence joins TRBV20-1 and TRBJ2-1; D is ambiguous. The CDR3 loop spans 14 amino acids. Germline CDR1 and CDR2: DFQATT and SNEGSKA (reference sequence). V was clipped by 6 bases and J by 3 bases, with 15 bases between them.

In this sample, this clonotype turned up a few times. The chain recombines TRBV18 with TRBJ1-2; 7 bases align to TRBD1. The CDR3 is 14 amino acids. The V gene's germline CDR1 is KGHSH and CDR2 LQKENI. Germline trimming cut 2 bases from V and 10 bases from J; bases unmatched to any gene: 10. CDR3 DNA sequence: TGTGCCAGCTCACCAAGGCGGGACAGCGCAGACTACACCTTC. Amino acid sequence: CASSPRRDSADYTF.

This clonotype has ten or more counts. This chain links TRBV9 with TRBJ2-7; D remains ambiguous. Trimming took off 4 bases at V and 3 bases at J, with 8 bases between the two ends. Germline V CDR1 and CDR2: SGDLS, YYNGEE. The CDR3 runs to 12 residues. The CDR3 region has the DNA TGTGCCAGCAGCCGATCCAACTACGAGCAGTACTTC. It codes for CASSRSNYEQYF. The full variable domain, its missing parts supplied by reference TRBV9 and TRBJ2-7, is DSGVTQTPKHLITATGQRVTLRCSPRSGDLSVYWYQQSLDQGLQFLIQYYNGEERAKGNILERFSAQQFPDLHSELNLSSLELGDSALYFCASSRSNYEQYFGPGTRLTVT.

This clonotype was detected a few times. The chain links TRBV6-2 or TRBV6-3 to TRBJ2-1; 8 bases align to TRBD2. In germline, CDR1 is MNHEY, CDR2 SVGEGT. The CDR3 has 16 amino acids. The J segment lost 10 bases and the V segment lost 4 bases, leaving 15 bases of the junction unmatched. The CDR3 reads CASSSYKVSGRNEQFF. The DNA of the CDR3 is TGTGCCAGCAGTTCTTATAAGGTCAGCGGGAGAAACGAGCAGTTCTTC.

CDR3: CSALDSYEQFF. Written as DNA, the CDR3 is TGCAGTGCCCTAGATTCCTATGAGCAGTTCTTC. The V call is TRBV20-1, the J call TRBJ2-5; D is unclear. The DNA end favors TRBJ2-1, so the J call may be wrong. This CDR3 is 11 amino acids long. CDR1 is DFQATT and CDR2 is SNEGSKA in the germline V gene (reference sequence).

This clonotype turned up a few times. Sequence at one end of the junction differs from germline and may be a read error. The chain joins TRBV24-1 to TRBJ1-2, with 7 bases that match TRBD1. This CDR3 contains 13 residues. Germline CDR1 and CDR2: KGHDR and SFDVKD. In nucleotides, the CDR3 is TGTACCACCAGCGGACAGGTTGGACATGGCTACACCTTC. Protein: CTTSGQVGHGYTF.

V gene TRBV12-3 or TRBV12-4 combines with J gene TRBJ1-1, with D possibly matching TRBD1 (5 bases). There are 13 residues in the CDR3. Trimming removed 8 bases at V and 5 bases at J, with 15 bases between. Here the CDR3 reads CASSLKGRTEAFF. The CDR3 DNA reads as TGTGCCAGCTCACTAAAGGGACGTACTGAAGCTTTCTTT.

This clonotype was counted once. The chain carries TRBV29-1 and TRBJ1-1; TRBD1 matches 7 bases. Looked up from germline, CDR1 is SQVTM and CDR2 is ANQGSEA. CDR3 length: 14 residues. V lost 6 bases and J lost 6; bases outside the gene matches: 13. CDR3 region: CSVYVGGREAEAFF. DNA for the CDR3: TGCAGCGTGTACGTAGGGGGCCGGGAGGCTGAAGCTTTCTTT. Together with reference TRBV29-1 and TRBJ1-1, the CDR3 gives the full variable domain: SAVISQKPSRDICQRGTSLTIQCQVDSQVTMMFWYRQQPGQSLTLIATANQGSEATYESGFVIDKFPISRPNLTFSTLTVSNMSPEDSSIYLCSVYVGGREAEAFFGQGTRLTVV.

The chain couples TRBV7-2 to TRBJ1-1; D uncertain. V was trimmed by 1 base and J by 0 bases, leaving 6 bases between them. The CDR3 contains 14 residues. Germline CDR1 reads SGHTA; CDR2 reads FQGNSA. CDR3 amino acids: CASSLVGLNTEAFF. The CDR3 DNA sequence: TGTGCCAGCAGCTTAGTAGGTCTGAACACTGAAGCTTTCTTT.

The table lists this clonotype with many counts. The chain joins TRBV12-3 or TRBV12-4 to TRBJ2-1; 13 nucleotides match TRBD2. This CDR3 comprises 15 residues. The junction had 2 bases not matched to a gene; V was cut back by 4 bases and J by 5 bases. The CDR3 protein is CASSSLAGGNNEQFF. CDR3 sequence (DNA): TGTGCCAGCAGTTCACTAGCGGGGGGGAACAATGAGCAGTTCTTC.

This clonotype was counted between two and nine times. This CDR3 is CSVRDSAYEQYF. CDR3 nucleotide sequence: TGCAGCGTGCGGGACTCAGCCTACGAGCAGTACTTC. The rearrangement links TRBV29-1 to TRBJ2-5; possibly TRBD2 for D (6 bases). The J call is in doubt because the DNA end fits TRBJ2-7 better. This CDR3 comprises 12 residues. Germline V gene sequence: CDR1 SQVTM, CDR2 ANQGSEA.

In its sample, this clonotype was seen a few times. The chain uses TRBV15 and TRBJ1-4; D is undetermined. The CDR3 runs to 13 residues. Trimming cost V 2 bases and J 4 bases, with 5 bases left between them. The V gene's germline CDR1 is LNHNV and CDR2 YYDKDF (reference sequence). The CDR3 nucleotides are TGTGCCACCAGCAGACCCGTTAATGAAAAACTGTTTTTT. Amino acid sequence: CATSRPVNEKLFF.

Only one count was recorded for this clonotype. The rearrangement links TRBV7-7 to TRBJ2-2; D is uncertain. The CDR3 has 14 amino acids. Germline CDR1 reads SSHAT; CDR2 reads FNYEAQ (reference sequence). The CDR3 sequence is CATRSAFDTGELFF. The CDR3 region has the DNA TGTGCTACCCGATCCGCGTTCGACACCGGGGAGCTGTTTTTT.

This clonotype appeared a few times. The rearrangement links TRBV12-3 or TRBV12-4 to TRBJ2-7; the match to TRBD1 covers 7 bases. V was clipped by 6 bases and J by 2 bases; unmatched bases: 7. The CDR3 runs to 14 residues. CDR3: CASRLDRDPYEQYF. The CDR3 nucleotides are TGTGCCAGCAGGCTCGACAGGGACCCCTACGAGCAGTACTTC.

The rearrangement links TRBV7-2 to TRBJ1-1; D perhaps matches TRBD1 (5 bases). CDR1 and CDR2 (germline): SGHTA, FQGNSA. V gave up 2 bases and J gave up 0 bases, with 13 bases separating them. CDR3 length equals 16 residues. CDR3 residues: CASSLMHRRMNTEAFF. Written as DNA, the CDR3 is TGTGCCAGCAGCTTAATGCACAGGCGCATGAACACTGAAGCTTTCTTT.

The chain is built from TRBV12-3 or TRBV12-4 and TRBJ2-7; D assignment may be TRBD1 or TRBD2 (6 bases each). The CDR3 is 13 residues long. V shed 2 bases and J shed 2 bases, with 7 bases lying between them. The CDR3 loop is CASSLRGAYEQYF. The DNA of the CDR3 is TGTGCCAGCAGTTTAAGGGGGGCCTACGAGCAGTACTTC.

V and J are TRBV6-5 and TRBJ1-2; D not certain. V lost 10 bases and J lost 4, with 19 bases in between. This CDR3 is built from 14 residues. Germline assignment: CDR1 MNHEY and CDR2 SVGAGI. CDR3 protein: CATTQTSWSYGYTF. CDR3 DNA sequence: TGTGCCACCACCCAAACTTCCTGGAGCTATGGCTACACCTTC.

This clonotype was picked up one time. This sequence joins TRBV28 and TRBJ1-2; D uncertain. CDR1 MDHEN and CDR2 SYDVKM come from the germline V gene. The V gene lost 1 base and the J gene lost 5 bases, with 14 bases spanning the gap. The CDR3 runs 15 residues. This chain's CDR3 is CASSLFRPIEYGYTF. For the CDR3, the DNA is TGTGCCAGCAGTTTATTCCGACCTATTGAGTATGGCTACACCTTC.

The rearrangement uses TRBV7-8 and TRBJ1-6; D is undetermined. Germline V lookup: CDR1 SGHVS, CDR2 FQNEAQ. Trimming left V 1 base short and J 3 bases short, with 7 bases between. CDR3 length: 15 residues. CDR3 loop: CASSLGADYNSPLHF. CDR3 DNA sequence: TGTGCCAGCAGCTTAGGGGCAGACTATAATTCACCCCTCCACTTT. The full variable domain, with the rest looked up from reference TRBV7-8 and TRBJ1-6, is GAGVSQSPRYKVAKRGQDVALRCDPISGHVSLFWYQQALGQGPEFLTYFQNEAQLDKSGLPSDRFFAERPEGSVSTLKIQRTQQEDSAVYLCASSLGADYNSPLHFGNGTRLTVT.

This clonotype turned up a few times. V usage is TRBV5-1 and J usage is TRBJ2-5, with 14 bases aligning to TRBD2. The J segment lost 5 bases and the V segment lost 3 bases, leaving 6 bases of the junction unmatched. This CDR3 comprises 16 residues. From germline, CDR1 is SGHRS and CDR2 YFSETQ. CDR3 in DNA: TGCGCCAGCAGCTCCGGACTAGCGGGAGGAGGGGAGACCCAGTACTTC. It specifies CASSSGLAGGGETQYF. Filled out from reference TRBV5-1 and TRBJ2-5, the complete variable domain reads KAGVTQTPRYLIKTRGQQVTLSCSPISGHRSVSWYQQTPGQGLQFLFEYFSETQRNKGNFPGRFSGRQFSNSRSEMNVSTLELGDSALYLCASSSGLAGGGETQYFGPGTRLLVL.

The chain is built from TRBV5-5 and TRBJ2-7; maybe TRBD2 (6 bases). This CDR3 has 13 residues. Looked up from germline, CDR1 is SGHKS and CDR2 is YYEKEE (reference sequence). Trimming left V 4 bases short and J 7 bases short, with 15 bases between. CDR3 coding DNA: TGTGCCAGCAGCCTAACCTGGGCGGGAGAGCAGTACTTC. It translates to CASSLTWAGEQYF.

This clonotype came up many times. V and J are TRBV12-3 or TRBV12-4 and TRBJ2-7; 7 bases map to TRBD2. CDR3 size: 12 residues. J gave up 5 bases and V 8 bases, and 6 bases lay outside the gene matches. The DNA for the CDR3 is TGTGCCAGCGGTCCTGGGACTAACGAGCAGTACTTC. Protein product: CASGPGTNEQYF.